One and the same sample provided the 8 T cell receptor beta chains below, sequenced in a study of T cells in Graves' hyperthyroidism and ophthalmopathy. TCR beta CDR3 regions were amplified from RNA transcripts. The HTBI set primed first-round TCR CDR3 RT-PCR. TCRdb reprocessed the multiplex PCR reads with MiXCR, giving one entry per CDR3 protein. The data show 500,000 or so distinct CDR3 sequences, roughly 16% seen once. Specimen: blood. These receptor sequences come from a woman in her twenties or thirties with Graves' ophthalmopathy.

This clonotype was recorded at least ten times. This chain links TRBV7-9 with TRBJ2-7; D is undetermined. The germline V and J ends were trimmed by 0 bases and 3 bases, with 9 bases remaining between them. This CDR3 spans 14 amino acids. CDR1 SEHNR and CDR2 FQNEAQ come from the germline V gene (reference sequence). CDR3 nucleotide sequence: TGTGCCAGCAGCTTAGCCGGCTCCTTCTACGAGCAGTACTTC. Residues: CASSLAGSFYEQYF.

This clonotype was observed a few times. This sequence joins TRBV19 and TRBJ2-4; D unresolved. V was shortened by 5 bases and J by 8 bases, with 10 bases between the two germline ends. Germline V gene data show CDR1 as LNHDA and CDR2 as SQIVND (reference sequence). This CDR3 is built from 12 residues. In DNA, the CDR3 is TGTGCCAGTAGTGAAGCCCAGCACATTCAGTACTTC. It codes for CASSEAQHIQYF.

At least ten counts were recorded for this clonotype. This CDR3 reads CASSYTGGFSGNTIYF. The DNA for the CDR3 is TGTGCCAGCAGTTACACTGGGGGTTTCTCTGGAAACACCATATATTTT. The V gene is TRBV6-5, the J gene TRBJ1-3, with a weak D call TRBD1 (5 bases). Germline V gives CDR1 MNHEY, CDR2 SVGAGI. The V gene lost 2 bases and the J gene lost 0 bases, with 11 bases spanning the gap. The CDR3 loop spans 16 amino acids.

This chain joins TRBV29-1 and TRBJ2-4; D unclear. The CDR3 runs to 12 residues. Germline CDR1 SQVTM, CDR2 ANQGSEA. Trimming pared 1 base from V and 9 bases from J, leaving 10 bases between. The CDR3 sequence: CSVEAGGGIQYF. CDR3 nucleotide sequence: TGCAGCGTTGAAGCCGGTGGCGGCATTCAGTACTTC.

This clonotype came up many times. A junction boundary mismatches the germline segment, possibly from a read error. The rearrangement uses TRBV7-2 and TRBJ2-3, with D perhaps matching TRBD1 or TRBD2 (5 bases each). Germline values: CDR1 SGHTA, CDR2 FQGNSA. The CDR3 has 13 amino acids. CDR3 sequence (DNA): TGTGCCAGTAGCTTTCCGGGACCAGATACGCAGTATTTT. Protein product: CASSFPGPDTQYF.

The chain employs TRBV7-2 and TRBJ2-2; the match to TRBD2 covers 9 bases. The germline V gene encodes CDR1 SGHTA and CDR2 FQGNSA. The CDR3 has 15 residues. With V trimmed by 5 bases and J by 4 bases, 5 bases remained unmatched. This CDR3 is CASSLRRGGTGELFF. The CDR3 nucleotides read TGTGCCAGCAGCCTGAGGCGGGGGGGCACCGGGGAGCTGTTTTTT.

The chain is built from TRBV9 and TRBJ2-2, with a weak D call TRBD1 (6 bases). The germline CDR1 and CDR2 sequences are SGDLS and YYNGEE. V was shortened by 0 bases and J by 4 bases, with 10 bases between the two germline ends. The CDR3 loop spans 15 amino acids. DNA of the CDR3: TGTGCCAGCAGCGTAGGACAGGTGTTCACCGGGGAGCTGTTTTTT. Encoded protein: CASSVGQVFTGELFF.

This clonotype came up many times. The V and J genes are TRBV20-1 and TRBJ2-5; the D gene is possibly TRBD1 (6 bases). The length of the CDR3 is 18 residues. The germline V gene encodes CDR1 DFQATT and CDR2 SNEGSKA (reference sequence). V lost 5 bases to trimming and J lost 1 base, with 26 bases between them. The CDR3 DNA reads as TGCAGTGCTCACCGCGCCCAAGAGCGACAACAGGGCCAAGAGACCCAGTACTTC. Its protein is CSAHRAQERQQGQETQYF.